These 31 T cell receptor beta chains share one sample of origin, sequenced in a study of response to subunit inactivated influenza vaccine. TCRdb reanalysed the RT-PCR reads using MiXCR and keeps one entry per CDR3 protein. The table has more than 700,000 distinct CDR3 sequences, 21% seen once; the top ten hold more than 8.5%. Sequencing was performed on PBMCs from blood, taken 5 days after vaccination. These receptors were collected from a man in his fifties or sixties who received an inactivated influenza vaccine.

In this sample, this clonotype turned up many times. This sequence joins TRBV28 and TRBJ1-1, with D perhaps matching TRBD1 (6 bases). The CDR3 spans 16 residues. Trimming removed 8 bases at V and 0 bases at J, with 19 bases between. Germline V gene lookup returns CDR1 MDHEN and CDR2 SYDVKM. The CDR3, as DNA: TGTGCCAGCGGCTCAGGGGAGAGGGGAATGAACACTGAAGCTTTCTTT. This sequence encodes CASGSGERGMNTEAFF.

The table lists this clonotype with many counts. The V and J genes are TRBV20-1 and TRBJ2-7; 7 bases align to TRBD2. The CDR3 extends over 14 amino acids. Germline V lookup: CDR1 DFQATT, CDR2 SNEGSKA (reference sequence). J lost 2 bases, V lost 4 bases, and 8 bases had no gene match. The CDR3: CSAIFRTRAYEQYF. In DNA form, the CDR3 reads TGCAGTGCTATTTTCAGGACTAGGGCCTACGAGCAGTACTTC.

The rearrangement joins TRBV4-3 to TRBJ2-2; D may be TRBD1 or TRBD2 (7 bases each). The CDR3 sequence is 18 residues long. Germline-derived CDR1 and CDR2 are LGHNA and YSLEER. V gave up 4 bases and J gave up 5 bases, with 23 bases separating them. The CDR3 is CASSLETGGLTGTGELFF. The CDR3 DNA sequence: TGCGCCAGCAGCCTTGAGACGGGGGGTTTGACAGGGACCGGGGAGCTGTTTTTT.

The chain joins TRBV4-2 to TRBJ2-3, with 10 bases lining up with TRBD2. Germline lookup yields CDR1 LGHNA and CDR2 YNFKEQ. V lost 0 bases, J lost 0 bases, and 3 bases stayed unmatched. The CDR3 has 17 amino acids. The CDR3 sequence is CASSQENSGGSTDTQYF. CDR3 in DNA: TGTGCCAGCAGCCAAGAAAATAGCGGGGGGAGCACAGATACGCAGTATTTT.

This chain connects TRBV5-1 to TRBJ2-6; D remains unclear. CDR1 SGHRS and CDR2 YFSETQ come from the germline V gene. The CDR3 covers 18 residues. With 0 bases removed from V and 0 bases from J, the gap between germline ends came to 13 bases. The chain's CDR3 is CASSLALNSVSGANVLTF. For the CDR3, the DNA is TGCGCCAGCAGCTTGGCTTTAAACAGTGTCTCTGGGGCCAACGTCCTGACTTTC.

This clonotype occurred a few times. The gene calls are TRBV5-5 and TRBJ2-7; the match to TRBD1 covers 7 bases. The CDR3 totals 16 residues. Germline-derived CDR1 and CDR2 are SGHKS and YYEKEE (reference sequence). V shed 4 bases and J 2 bases; nucleotides not matched to a gene: 12. CDR3: CASSKTGTVNTYEQYF. As DNA, the CDR3 is TGTGCCAGCAGCAAAACCGGGACAGTAAATACCTACGAGCAGTACTTC.

The chain links TRBV5-1 to TRBJ2-7; D uncertain. The CDR3 loop spans 14 amino acids. The V gene lost 4 bases and the J gene lost 0 bases, with 11 bases spanning the gap. Germline values: CDR1 SGHRS, CDR2 YFSETQ. CDR3 sequence: CASSRVGRSYEQYF. As DNA, the CDR3 is TGCGCCAGCAGCCGGGTGGGCCGCTCCTACGAGCAGTACTTC.

This clonotype was observed a few times. This chain connects TRBV12-3 or TRBV12-4 to TRBJ1-1; TRBD1 might be the D (6 bases). The CDR3 has 15 amino acids. Trimming left V 8 bases short and J 0 bases short, with 16 bases between. CDR3 residues: CASPRSGGLNTEAFF. The CDR3 DNA is TGTGCCAGCCCTAGGTCCGGGGGCCTGAACACTGAAGCTTTCTTT.

This clonotype was counted a few times. The chain joins TRBV19 to TRBJ1-2; no reliable D call. V was clipped by 3 bases and J by 0 bases, with 8 bases between them. The CDR3 is 14 residues long. CDR1 and CDR2 from the germline V gene are LNHDA and SQIVND (reference sequence). DNA of the CDR3: TGTGCCAGTAGTATCCAGCCTACTAACTATGGCTACACCTTC. It yields the protein CASSIQPTNYGYTF.

This clonotype has only a few counts. This sequence joins TRBV10-3 and TRBJ2-7; D gene unclear. This CDR3 spans 15 amino acids. V was shortened by 2 bases and J by 0 bases, with 11 bases between the two germline ends. Germline CDR1 ENHRY, CDR2 SYGVKD. The CDR3 spells CAISEAKISSYEQYF. CDR3 nucleotides: TGTGCCATCAGTGAGGCCAAGATCAGCTCCTACGAGCAGTACTTC.

The CDR3 DNA reads TGCGCCAGCAGCCAAGATGCCCGGGGTAGCTGGAGCTCCTACAATGAGCAGTTCTTC. Translation: CASSQDARGSWSSYNEQFF. The chain employs TRBV4-3 and TRBJ2-1, with a tentative D call TRBD2 (5 bases). Germline lookup yields CDR1 LGHNA and CDR2 YSLEER. Trimming cost V 0 bases and J 0 bases, with 18 bases left between them. CDR3 length: 19 residues.

V usage is TRBV6-2 or TRBV6-3 and J usage is TRBJ2-1, with D hard to call. Per the germline V gene, CDR1 is MNHEY and CDR2 is SVGEGT. V was trimmed by 0 bases and J by 6 bases, leaving 15 bases between them. The CDR3 contains 16 residues. CDR3 coding DNA: TGTGCCAGCAGTTACTCGTCGCGCTTCTCTACCAATGAGCAGTTCTTC. This gives the protein CASSYSSRFSTNEQFF.

This clonotype occurred many times. V and J are TRBV15 and TRBJ2-1, with a tentative D call TRBD2 (6 bases). Germline values: CDR1 LNHNV, CDR2 YYDKDF (reference sequence). V lost 0 bases to trimming and J lost 7 bases, with 10 bases between them. The CDR3 spans 14 residues. CDR3: CATSRDLGRNEQFF. The CDR3 DNA is TGTGCCACCAGCAGAGATCTGGGGAGGAATGAGCAGTTCTTC.

On this clonotype itself: One junction end disagrees with the germline gene, perhaps due to a read error. V gene TRBV6-1 combines with J gene TRBJ2-7; the D call may be TRBD1 or TRBD2 (5 bases each). Germline V gene data show CDR1 as MNHNS and CDR2 as SASEGT. The CDR3 is 14 residues long. CDR3 residues: CASSEVGTAYEQCF. CDR3 nucleotide sequence: TGTGCCAGCAGTGAAGTAGGGACGGCCTACGAGCAGTGCTTC.

In this sample, this clonotype turned up a few times. The chain recombines TRBV28 with TRBJ2-7; D gene unclear. The CDR3 contains 14 residues. Germline CDR1 and CDR2: MDHEN and SYDVKM. Trimming left V 3 bases short and J 2 bases short, with 11 bases between. This chain's CDR3 is CASSLPLYPYEQYF. Here the CDR3 DNA reads TGTGCCAGCAGTTTGCCTCTATACCCCTACGAGCAGTACTTC.

The rearrangement uses TRBV24-1 and TRBJ2-1; D perhaps matches TRBD2 (6 bases). Trimming took 12 bases from V and 6 from J, leaving 23 bases between them. CDR1 is KGHDR and CDR2 is SFDVKD in the germline V gene. CDR3 length: 15 residues. CDR3 region: CAAEGTGTSRNEQFF. The CDR3 DNA sequence: TGTGCCGCGGAGGGGACCGGGACGTCCCGCAATGAGCAGTTCTTC.

This clonotype has a count of ten or more. The chain links TRBV6-2 or TRBV6-3 to TRBJ2-5; D is ambiguous. The CDR3 spans 16 residues. CDR1 MNHEY and CDR2 SVGEGT come from the germline V gene. V was cut by 0 bases and J by 1 base, with 12 bases left in between. In DNA form, the CDR3 reads TGTGCCAGCAGTTACTCGGGTTTGCGTCCCCAAGAGACCCAGTACTTC. Translated, it gives CASSYSGLRPQETQYF.

The V and J genes are TRBV29-1 and TRBJ1-2; D is perhaps TRBD1 (6 bases). V was pared by 3 bases and J by 4 bases, with 9 bases between. The V gene's germline CDR1 is SQVTM and CDR2 ANQGSEA. The CDR3 sequence is 12 residues long. The CDR3 sequence is CSVEGGGYGYTF. The CDR3 DNA sequence: TGCAGCGTTGAGGGAGGGGGCTATGGCTACACCTTC.

This rearrangement joins TRBV21-1 to TRBJ2-2; TRBD1, the table's D call, was not compared with the DNA. TRBV21-1 is tagged as a pseudogene. CDR3 length: 19 residues. This chain's CDR3 is CASSTRRLARTGNTGELFF. The CDR3 DNA is TGTGCCAGCAGCACCCGCAGGTTAGCGCGGACAGGGAACACCGGGGAGCTGTTTTTT.

This sequence joins TRBV6-2 or TRBV6-3 and TRBJ1-2; no firm D call. Germline V gene sequence: CDR1 MNHEY, CDR2 SVGEGT. The CDR3 is made up of 12 amino acids. The V end lost 6 bases, the J end lost 5 bases, and 10 bases lay between the germline ends. CDR3 residues: CASRNGRYGYTF. The CDR3 nucleotides are TGTGCCAGCAGAAACGGGCGGTATGGCTACACCTTC.

The chain combines TRBV7-9 with TRBJ2-2; the D gene is possibly TRBD1 (6 bases). Germline loops: CDR1 SEHNR, CDR2 FQNEAQ (reference sequence). The CDR3 totals 15 residues. Trimming took off 5 bases at V and 1 base at J, with 11 bases between the two ends. The CDR3 bases are TGTGCCAGCAGCCTAAGGACAGAGAACACCGGGGAGCTGTTTTTT. Translation: CASSLRTENTGELFF.

The rearrangement joins TRBV25-1 to TRBJ2-3, with TRBD2 identical over 11 bases. The CDR3 runs 17 residues. J was trimmed by 0 bases and V by 3 bases; bases with no gene match: 5. Per the germline V gene, CDR1 is MGHDK and CDR2 is SYGVNS. The CDR3 protein is CASSDPRTSGSTDTQYF. The CDR3 nucleotides read TGTGCCAGCAGTGATCCCCGGACTAGCGGGAGCACAGATACGCAGTATTTT.

In this sample, this clonotype turned up a few times. The chain is built from TRBV5-6 and TRBJ2-7, with D unresolved. The CDR3 is 14 residues long. Deletions cut 2 bases from V and 2 bases from J, with 11 bases between. Germline lookup yields CDR1 SGHDT and CDR2 YYEEEE. The CDR3 loop is CASSLSGQAYEQYF. The CDR3, as DNA: TGTGCCAGCAGCTTAAGTGGGCAGGCCTACGAGCAGTACTTC.

This clonotype showed up just a few times. This chain links TRBV28 with TRBJ1-2; D gene uncertain. The length of the CDR3 is 15 residues. Germline V gene sequence: CDR1 MDHEN, CDR2 SYDVKM. V was shortened by 7 bases and J by 4 bases, with 19 bases between the two germline ends. CDR3 DNA: TGTGCCAGCACCCGAAACCGGGGAGGGATCTATGGCTACACCTTC. It translates to CASTRNRGGIYGYTF.

Comments on this clonotype: A much larger clone is a single base away; this may be a read error. V and J are TRBV5-1 and TRBJ2-1; no definite D call. CDR3 length equals 15 residues. Germline CDR1 and CDR2: SGHRS and YFSETQ. Between the trimmed V and J ends, which lost 4 bases and 2 bases, there was a span of 13 bases. The CDR3 coding sequence is TGCGCCAGCAGCCGTGGGAAAAAAACCTACAATGAGCAGTTCTTC. Its protein product is CASSRGKKTYNEQFF.

The V and J genes are TRBV29-1 and TRBJ2-4; D perhaps matches TRBD2 (6 bases). The V end was cut by 7 bases, the J end by 0 bases, with 13 bases between. This CDR3 has 14 residues. Germline values: CDR1 SQVTM, CDR2 ANQGSEA. In DNA form, the CDR3 reads TGCAGCGCCCGAACGGGGGTAGCCAAAAACATTCAGTACTTC. Protein: CSARTGVAKNIQYF.

Only a few counts were recorded for this clonotype. The chain combines TRBV29-1 with TRBJ2-3; D may be TRBD1 or TRBD2 (5 bases each). Trimming removed 6 bases at V and 5 bases at J, with 18 bases between. There are 14 residues in the CDR3. Germline V gives CDR1 SQVTM, CDR2 ANQGSEA. This chain's CDR3 is CSVRTGTAVDTQYF. The DNA of the CDR3 is TGCAGCGTGAGAACCGGGACCGCAGTAGATACGCAGTATTTT.

The rearrangement uses TRBV18 and TRBJ1-2, with 9 bases lining up with TRBD1. Germline CDR1 reads KGHSH; CDR2 reads LQKENI. This CDR3 contains 14 residues. Trimming cost V 3 bases and J 5 bases; bases outside gene matches: 4. The CDR3 DNA reads TGTGCCAGCTCACCTATCGGGACAGGGTATGGCTACACCTTC. It is translated as CASSPIGTGYGYTF.

The chain links TRBV5-1 to TRBJ1-1; a possible D gene is TRBD1 (5 bases). Germline V gene sequence: CDR1 SGHRS, CDR2 YFSETQ. The CDR3 sequence is 11 residues long. V lost 3 bases and J lost 7, with 7 bases in between. In DNA, the CDR3 is TGCGCCAGCAGCTCACAGGTTGAAGCTTTCTTT. Protein: CASSSQVEAFF.

V usage is TRBV15 and J usage is TRBJ1-6; TRBD1 agrees at 7 bases. Germline V gene sequence: CDR1 LNHNV, CDR2 YYDKDF (reference sequence). The trim removed 0 bases at V and 6 bases at J, leaving 5 bases unmatched. The CDR3 is made up of 16 amino acids. CDR3 DNA: TGTGCCACCAGCAGAGATTTAGGGGGCCTTAATTCACCCCTCCACTTT. This sequence encodes CATSRDLGGLNSPLHF.

The rearrangement joins TRBV7-9 to TRBJ2-2, with D possibly TRBD2 on 5 matching bases. Trimming removed 4 bases from V and 4 bases from J, with 10 bases in between. This CDR3 contains 14 residues. Germline V CDR1 and CDR2: SEHNR, FQNEAQ (reference sequence). CDR3 amino acids: CASSYDYSTGELFF. The CDR3, as DNA: TGTGCCAGCAGCTACGACTACAGCACCGGGGAGCTGTTTTTT.